These 14 T cell receptor beta chains share one sample of origin, sequenced in a study of Ad26.COV2.S vaccination and SARS-CoV-2 variants (dated by TCRdb to 2020 to 2022). Libraries were made using the immunoSEQ multiplex PCR assay. TCRdb re-hosts the immuneACCESS table, in-frame sequences only. Its copies lack some clones; in the studies checked, an unresolved V gene accounts for under half of them, and the cause for the rest is not known. This sample is represented by fewer than 800,000 clones; 89% of them were singletons. 1.5% of the sample goes to the ten largest clones. The treatment or condition label on this specimen signifies: roughly 19 received Ad26.COV2.S at low or high dose, single or two shots; about 5 received placebo; per-sample allocation not given. Repertoires of vaccine and placebo recipients were sequenced from samples collected on day 63 after the first injection. The specimen comprised peripheral blood, sampled in a trial of Ad26.COV2.S vaccine versus placebo. The source is a person between 18 and 65 years old who received the Ad26.COV2.S COVID-19 vaccine or a placebo.

This chain joins TRBV18 and TRBJ2-7; 7 bases are shared with TRBD2. Per the germline V gene, CDR1 is KGHSH and CDR2 is LQKENI. V dropped 3 bases and J dropped 5; count of bases not matched to a gene: 1. The CDR3 runs to 12 residues. CDR3 bases: TGTGCCAGCTCACCGGGAGGGGACGAGCAGTACTTC. It codes for CASSPGGDEQYF.

The chain employs TRBV4-2 and TRBJ1-1; D remains unclear. The CDR3 runs to 13 residues. Germline assignment: CDR1 LGHNA and CDR2 YNFKEQ. V shed 0 bases and J shed 4 bases, with 6 bases lying between them. The CDR3 loop is CASSQERVTEAFF. The CDR3 DNA is TGTGCCAGCAGCCAAGAACGGGTCACTGAAGCTTTCTTT.

The chain has TRBV3-1 (or the pseudogene TRBV3-2) and TRBJ2-3, with 8 bases matching TRBD1. The CDR3 totals 17 residues. The V gene's germline CDR1 is LGHDT and CDR2 YNNKEL (reference sequence). J was trimmed by 6 bases and V by 0 bases; bases with no gene match: 11. The CDR3 region has the DNA TGTGCCAGCAGCCAAGATCCGACAGGACAGGGTTGGGATACGCAGTATTTT. This codes for CASSQDPTGQGWDTQYF.

To note about this clone: Other DNA sequences in this sample translate to the same CDR3. The V gene is TRBV2, the J gene TRBJ1-6, with TRBD1 matching over 7 bases. Losses at the gene ends were 1 base for V and 6 bases for J; bases not matched to a gene: 3. This CDR3 spans 15 amino acids. The germline V gene has CDR1 SNHLY and CDR2 FYNNEI. The DNA for the CDR3 is TGTGCCAGCAGTGAAGGACAGGGCCTTAATTCACCCCTCCACTTT. Translated: CASSEGQGLNSPLHF.

The rearrangement uses TRBV6-5 and TRBJ2-7; perhaps TRBD1 as D (5 bases). Germline loops: CDR1 MNHEY, CDR2 SVGAGI. The CDR3 is made up of 15 amino acids. Trimming removed 7 bases from V and 0 bases from J, with 16 bases in between. Written as DNA, the CDR3 is TGTGCCAGCATTCCCAAGGGGCAGATCTCCTACGAGCAGTACTTC. As protein: CASIPKGQISYEQYF.

The V and J genes are TRBV5-1 and TRBJ1-3; no clear D gene. This CDR3 is 15 amino acids long. V lost 2 bases to trimming and J lost 1 base, with 10 bases between them. Germline V gene lookup returns CDR1 SGHRS and CDR2 YFSETQ. CDR3 nucleotide sequence: TGCGCCAGCAGCTTTTCGGGAAGATCTGGAAACACCATATATTTT. Translating it yields CASSFSGRSGNTIYF.

The chain joins TRBV6-5 to TRBJ2-3, with D maybe TRBD1 (5 bases). CDR3 length equals 12 residues. From germline, CDR1 is MNHEY and CDR2 SVGAGI. V lost 4 bases, J lost 10 bases, and 12 bases lay in between. The chain's CDR3 is CASSFQGVSQYF. The CDR3 nucleotides read TGTGCCAGCAGTTTTCAGGGTGTTTCGCAGTATTTT.

The chain carries TRBV7-9 and TRBJ1-2; D gene uncertain. The CDR3 loop spans 13 amino acids. Trimming stripped 4 bases from V and 7 bases from J, with 13 bases between. Germline assignment: CDR1 SEHNR and CDR2 FQNEAQ (reference sequence). This CDR3 reads CASSSLSVSGYTF. In nucleotides, the CDR3 is TGTGCCAGCAGCTCCCTGAGCGTTTCTGGCTACACCTTC.

This chain joins TRBV3-1 (or the pseudogene TRBV3-2) and TRBJ2-7; D may be TRBD1 (6 bases). The V end was cut by 0 bases, the J end by 13 bases, with 16 bases between. The CDR3 contains 13 residues. Germline V gives CDR1 LGHDT, CDR2 YNNKEL (reference sequence). The CDR3 nucleotides read TGTGCCAGCAGCCAAGAATCTGGACAGCTCGTTTACTTC. It is translated as CASSQESGQLVYF.

This rearrangement joins TRBV6-5 to TRBJ2-7; a weak D match, TRBD2 (6 bases). CDR3 length: 11 residues. With 6 bases removed from V and 7 bases from J, the gap between germline ends came to 10 bases. Germline V gene sequence: CDR1 MNHEY, CDR2 SVGAGI. CDR3 sequence (DNA): TGTGCCAGCAGCCGGGACTGGGAGCAGTACTTC. Amino acid sequence: CASSRDWEQYF.

V gene TRBV5-1 combines with J gene TRBJ2-3; D perhaps matches TRBD1 (5 bases). Trimming stripped 0 bases from V and 6 bases from J, with 14 bases between. Germline V CDR1 and CDR2: SGHRS, YFSETQ. CDR3 length: 15 amino acids. The CDR3 nucleotides are TGCGCCAGCAGCTTGGCAAGGGGTAGTGGTGATACGCAGTATTTT. Protein: CASSLARGSGDTQYF. The full variable domain, rest sourced from reference TRBV5-1 and TRBJ2-3, is KAGVTQTPRYLIKTRGQQVTLSCSPISGHRSVSWYQQTPGQGLQFLFEYFSETQRNKGNFPGRFSGRQFSNSRSEMNVSTLELGDSALYLCASSLARGSGDTQYFGPGTRLTVL.

With regard to this clone: Different DNA sequences within this sample yield the same CDR3. The V and J genes are TRBV6-5 and TRBJ1-2; 9 bases align to TRBD1. V was clipped by 5 bases and J by 6 bases; unmatched bases: 1. Germline CDR1 reads MNHEY; CDR2 reads SVGAGI. The CDR3 has 12 amino acids. CDR3 nucleotide sequence: TGTGCCAGCAGTAGGACAGGGGATGGCTACACCTTC. Encoded protein: CASSRTGDGYTF.

Turning to this clone: The sample carries other DNA sequences with the same CDR3. The chain uses TRBV7-3 and TRBJ1-2; no clear D gene. The germline CDR1 and CDR2 sequences are SGHTA and FQGTGA. CDR3 size: 13 residues. Trimming pared 5 bases from V and 2 bases from J, leaving 9 bases between. Written as DNA, the CDR3 is TGTGCCAGCAGCCCCGGGGAAAACTATGGCTACACCTTC. Encoded protein: CASSPGENYGYTF.

This rearrangement joins TRBV27 to TRBJ2-7; TRBD2 matches 13 bases. The V gene's germline CDR1 is MNHEY and CDR2 SMNVEV (reference sequence). Germline trimming cut 10 bases from V and 5 bases from J; bases unmatched to any gene: 5. The CDR3 spans 13 residues. In DNA form, the CDR3 reads TGTGCCACCGGGACTAGCGGGATCCACGAGCAGTACTTC. Protein product: CATGTSGIHEQYF.